The text below deals with one T cell receptor (beta chain). For TCRbeta, the library was prepared with unique molecular identifiers. Using its own MiXCR run on the PCR reads, TCRdb lists one record per CDR3 protein. The table lists about 610,000 distinct CDR3 sequences, more than 9% of them singletons. This entry comes from a study of T-cell reconstitution after alpha-beta-depleted transplantation in children. This clonotype originated in a human donor who donated a stem cell graft to a child with acute myeloid leukemia. The source was PBMCs from the stem cell graft donor, collected from the stem cell graft.

CDR3 in amino acids: CASSPFPRTSGRYRNEQYF. The CDR3 nucleotides read TGTGCCAGCAGCCCTTTTCCCAGGACTAGCGGGAGGTATAGAAACGAGCAGTACTTC. The chain recombines TRBV12-3 or TRBV12-4 with TRBJ2-7; TRBD2 matches at 14 bases. After removal of 6 bases from V and 5 bases from J, the junction contained 18 bases not matched to a gene. The CDR3 contains 19 residues.